This T cell receptor (beta chain) derives from a study of early stage breast cancer tumors. Overall study context: Of approximately 16 invasive breast tumors, twelve were hormone receptor-positive, HER2-negative.

This clone was detected once. Sequencing was performed with immunoSEQ multiplex PCR; in TCRdb, only in-frame clones are kept and a portion is missing. The table records about 48,000 clones, roughly 80% of them present only once. This receptor was taken from a person aged 45 to 59 with breast cancer. Sequencing was done on a sample of blood.

The CDR3 here is CASSLVGGVSNQPQHF. The CDR3 DNA reads as TGTGCCAGCAGCTTAGTAGGGGGGGTTAGCAATCAGCCCCAGCATTTT. The rearrangement joins TRBV7-9 to TRBJ1-5; the D gene is possibly TRBD1 (6 bases). With 1 base removed from V and 0 bases from J, the gap between germline ends came to 10 bases. CDR1 is SEHNR, CDR2 FQNEAQ, per germline (reference sequence). This CDR3 region has 16 residues.